Following are 23 T cell receptor beta chains from one sample sequenced in a study of vaccination and CD4 T cells after COVID-19. This sample's treatment: approximately nine-day PBMC culture with coronavirus spike peptide pools or control peptides (ViraFEST assay). The Oncomine TCR Beta short-read assay generated sequence data from the DNA of cultured CD4+ T cells. MiXCR was run by TCRdb on the PCR reads, yielding one entry per CDR3 protein. The sample contains about 13,000 distinct CDR3 sequences, under 55% of which appear only once. Their antigens are not known. The sequencing used CD4+ T cells from blood, cultured in vitro, collected before SARS-CoV-2 vaccination. The source of these receptors is a human donor who had recovered from COVID-19.

This chain links TRBV28 with TRBJ2-7, with TRBD1 matching 9 bases. CDR3 length equals 12 residues. Per the germline V gene, CDR1 is MDHEN and CDR2 is SYDVKM. The V segment lost 6 bases and the J segment 5 bases; nucleotides outside the gene matches: 2. The CDR3 is CASRGQGNEQYF. The CDR3 region has the DNA TGTGCCAGCAGGGGACAGGGCAACGAGCAGTACTTC.

This clonotype was observed a handful of times. This chain joins TRBV6-1 and TRBJ2-5; D remains unclear. CDR1 MNHNS and CDR2 SASEGT come from the germline V gene. This CDR3 spans 14 amino acids. Trimming cost V 2 bases and J 1 base, with 8 bases left between them. The DNA for the CDR3 is TGTGCCAGCAGTGAAAATGGGCCCCAAGAGACCCAGTACTTC. It encodes CASSENGPQETQYF.

This chain connects TRBV11-2 to TRBJ2-7, with D perhaps TRBD2 (5 bases). Germline V gene sequence: CDR1 SGHAT, CDR2 FQNNGV. The length of the CDR3 is 14 residues. The ends were cut back, 2 bases at V and 5 bases at J, with 13 bases in the middle. CDR3 bases: TGTGCCAGCAGCTTAAGAGGGTCGAGGAACGAGCAGTACTTC. Encoded protein: CASSLRGSRNEQYF.

This clonotype was seen more than once but under ten times. The chain uses TRBV20-1 and TRBJ2-2, with D perhaps matching TRBD2 (7 bases). The CDR3 length is 15 residues. Germline V gene lookup returns CDR1 DFQATT and CDR2 SNEGSKA (reference sequence). The V gene lost 6 bases and the J gene lost 4 bases, with 18 bases spanning the gap. The CDR3 sequence: CSARDGGRTTGELFF. The CDR3 DNA is TGCAGTGCCCGAGACGGGGGGCGTACCACCGGGGAGCTGTTTTTT.

This clonotype occurred a few times. This chain uses TRBV11-3 with TRBJ1-1; D perhaps matches TRBD1 (5 bases). CDR1 SGHNT and CDR2 YENEEA come from the germline V gene. The CDR3 spans 14 residues. V was shortened by 4 bases and J by 0 bases, with 9 bases between the two germline ends. The CDR3 reads CASSWQGVNTEAFF. The CDR3 DNA is TGTGCCAGCAGCTGGCAGGGAGTGAACACTGAAGCTTTCTTT.

The chain is built from TRBV20-1 and TRBJ1-5; TRBD1 might be the D (5 bases). This CDR3 has 16 amino acids. The germline CDR1 and CDR2 sequences are DFQATT and SNEGSKA (reference sequence). Trimming left V 5 bases short and J 3 bases short, with 20 bases between. The CDR3 DNA is TGCAGTGCTGTTAATACAGGAGGTATGGACAATCAGCCCCAGCATTTT. This gives the protein CSAVNTGGMDNQPQHF.

The chain joins TRBV7-2 to TRBJ2-3; no definite D call. Germline loops: CDR1 SGHTA, CDR2 FQGNSA. The CDR3 has 14 amino acids. Trimming left V 5 bases short and J 2 bases short, with 11 bases between. CDR3 residues: CASSPGLITDTQYF. Here the CDR3 DNA reads TGTGCCAGCAGCCCCGGGCTGATCACAGATACGCAGTATTTT.

The count of this clonotype is one. A junction boundary mismatches the germline segment, possibly from a read error. The V and J genes are TRBV6-1 and TRBJ2-1; D perhaps matches TRBD2 (5 bases). This CDR3 spans 11 amino acids. Germline CDR1 MNHNS, CDR2 SASEGT. CDR3 amino acids: CASSEETSRVF. CDR3 in DNA: TGTGCCAGCAGTGAAGAGACGTCGAGGGTCTTC.

This clonotype was counted a single time. The chain carries TRBV4-2 and TRBJ1-1, with no clear D. This CDR3 is 14 amino acids long. CDR1 is LGHNA, CDR2 YNFKEQ, per germline. Between the trimmed V and J ends, which lost 0 bases and 1 base, there was a span of 6 bases. The CDR3 DNA sequence: TGTGCCAGCAGCCAAGACGCAGGGAACACTGAAGCTTTCTTT. Its protein product is CASSQDAGNTEAFF.

This clonotype has just a few counts. The rearrangement uses TRBV12-3 or TRBV12-4 and TRBJ2-5, with 9 bases that match TRBD1. This CDR3 is built from 15 residues. V lost 4 bases, J lost 0 bases, and 3 bases stayed unmatched. CDR3 coding DNA: TGTGCCAGCAGTTCAGGGACAGGGAACCAAGAGACCCAGTACTTC. Amino acids: CASSSGTGNQETQYF.

V gene TRBV5-5 combines with J gene TRBJ1-2; the match to TRBD1 covers 10 bases. V was clipped by 0 bases and J by 5 bases; unmatched bases: 4. The CDR3 is 15 residues long. Germline V gives CDR1 SGHKS, CDR2 YYEKEE (reference sequence). The CDR3 here is CASSLAGQGVYGYTF. Written as DNA, the CDR3 is TGTGCCAGCAGCTTGGCCGGACAGGGGGTTTATGGCTACACCTTC.

A note on this clonotype: At one boundary the junction diverges from the germline segment, which might be a read error. This rearrangement joins TRBV7-6 to TRBJ2-7, with 7 bases lining up with TRBD2. The CDR3 has 13 amino acids. Looked up from germline, CDR1 is SGHVS and CDR2 is FNYEAQ. The chain's CDR3 is CASSLASGYEQHF. Written as DNA, the CDR3 is TGTGCCAGCAGCCTTGCTAGCGGCTACGAGCAGCACTTC. The full variable domain, in which reference TRBV7-6 and TRBJ2-7 provide the parts outside the CDR3, is GAGVSQSPRYKVTKRGQDVALRCDPISGHVSLYWYRQALGQGPEFLTYFNYEAQQDKSGLPNDRFSAERPEGSISTLTIQRTEQRDSAMYRCASSLASGYEQHFGPGTRLTVT.

The chain employs TRBV20-1 and TRBJ2-7; D perhaps matches TRBD2 (6 bases). The germline V gene has CDR1 DFQATT and CDR2 SNEGSKA (reference sequence). V was pared by 2 bases and J by 6 bases, with 14 bases between. The CDR3 runs 13 residues. This chain's CDR3 is CSARNQGLSEQYF. The CDR3 DNA follows: TGCAGTGCTAGAAATCAGGGACTCTCCGAGCAGTACTTC.

This CDR3 is CASSAATVGPRGYTF. The DNA for the CDR3 is TGTGCCAGCAGTGCTGCGACAGTGGGCCCCCGGGGCTACACCTTC. V is TRBV2 and J is TRBJ1-2; TRBD1 might be the D (5 bases). There are 15 residues in the CDR3. Germline loops: CDR1 SNHLY, CDR2 FYNNEI. The ends were cut back, 4 bases at V and 8 bases at J, with 20 bases in the middle.

The V and J genes are TRBV28 and TRBJ2-7, with a tentative D call TRBD1 (5 bases). The CDR3 runs to 15 residues. Germline V gene data show CDR1 as MDHEN and CDR2 as SYDVKM. V lost 6 bases, J lost 0 bases, and 15 bases lay in between. The CDR3 protein is CASSPPDKLSYEQYF. The CDR3 coding sequence is TGTGCCAGCAGCCCGCCGGACAAACTCTCCTACGAGCAGTACTTC.

Only a few counts were recorded for this clonotype. The V gene is TRBV21-1, the J gene TRBJ2-7; the table assigns TRBD1, which was not confirmed against the DNA. TRBV21-1 is designated a pseudogene. CDR3 length: 15 amino acids. The CDR3 loop is CASSQTTAGDWEQYF. The DNA of the CDR3 is TGTGCCAGCAGCCAAACGACTGCGGGGGATTGGGAGCAGTACTTC.

The chain employs TRBV14 and TRBJ2-5; D not certain. CDR1 is SGHDN, CDR2 FVKESK, per germline. Deletions cut 5 bases from V and 7 bases from J, with 8 bases between. The CDR3 totals 11 residues. CDR3 in DNA: TGTGCCAGCAGCAACTCGGTGACCCAGTACTTC. Residues: CASSNSVTQYF. Supplemented by reference TRBV14 and TRBJ2-5, the full variable domain reads EAGVTQFPSHSVIEKGQTVTLRCDPISGHDNLYWYRRVMGKEIKFLLHFVKESKQDESGMPNNRFLAERTGGTYSTLKVQPAELEDSGVYFCASSNSVTQYFGPGTRLLVL.

This clonotype was seen more than once but under ten times. The chain joins TRBV20-1 to TRBJ1-1; 11 bases line up with TRBD1. This CDR3 has 14 amino acids. V was clipped by 2 bases and J by 7 bases; unmatched bases: 6. The germline V gene encodes CDR1 DFQATT and CDR2 SNEGSKA (reference sequence). This CDR3 reads CSARPGQGGFEAFF. The CDR3, as DNA: TGCAGTGCTAGACCGGGACAGGGGGGATTTGAAGCTTTCTTT.

The J gene is TRBJ2-3, the V gene TRBV4-2; 11 bases are a match to TRBD2. Germline V gives CDR1 LGHNA, CDR2 YNFKEQ. Germline trimming cut 1 base from V and 1 base from J; bases unmatched to any gene: 4. There are 17 residues in the CDR3. The CDR3: CASSQVFSGGGTDTQYF. CDR3 coding DNA: TGTGCCAGCAGCCAAGTTTTTAGCGGGGGGGGCACAGATACGCAGTATTTT.

The chain carries TRBV20-1 and TRBJ1-2; tentatively, D is TRBD1 (5 bases). The CDR3 has 15 amino acids. V was clipped by 0 bases and J by 8 bases, with 19 bases between them. The germline CDR1 and CDR2 sequences are DFQATT and SNEGSKA (reference sequence). CDR3 residues: CSARDRVESRPGYTF. Here the CDR3 DNA reads TGCAGTGCTAGAGACAGGGTGGAGAGCAGGCCAGGCTACACCTTC.

The chain links TRBV6-2 or TRBV6-3 to TRBJ1-1, with 8 bases aligning to TRBD1. The germline CDR1 and CDR2 sequences are MNHEY and SVGEGT. This CDR3 spans 16 amino acids. V was pared by 8 bases and J by 4 bases, with 15 bases of the junction left unmatched. As DNA, the CDR3 is TGTGCCAGCCACCCCGGCAGGGGGCCCTCCTTCACTGAAGCTTTCTTT. This codes for CASHPGRGPSFTEAFF.

V gene TRBV27 combines with J gene TRBJ2-1; 10 nucleotides align to TRBD2. Germline assignment: CDR1 MNHEY and CDR2 SMNVEV (reference sequence). CDR3 length equals 16 residues. V was pared by 3 bases and J by 3 bases, with 5 bases of the junction left unmatched. CDR3 sequence: CASSFLGLADYNEQFF. For the CDR3, the DNA is TGTGCCAGCAGTTTTCTCGGACTAGCGGACTACAATGAGCAGTTCTTC.

V is TRBV14 and J is TRBJ1-2, with a possible D match to TRBD1 (5 bases). V shed 0 bases and J shed 7 bases, with 6 bases lying between them. The germline V gene has CDR1 SGHDN and CDR2 FVKESK. This CDR3 spans 12 amino acids. The CDR3 is CASSQDRVGYTF. The CDR3 DNA follows: TGTGCCAGCAGCCAAGACAGGGTTGGCTACACCTTC.